This is a list of T cell receptor beta chains from one sample in a study of blood T cell repertoires in COVID-19. TCRdb's table, derived via immunoSEQ multiplex PCR, lists solely in-frame clones and lacks some. Seen here are over 350,000 clones, roughly 87% observed once, and the top ten hold 1.5% to 2%. Material: PBMCs or T cells enriched from blood (not recorded which). These receptors all stem from a woman between 18 and 29 years old with acute COVID-19. Each CDR3 is given with its conserved first and last residue. Each record gives: D gene, clone size, J gene, V gene, CDR3 DNA, CDR3 protein. The D gene is left open where the match is weak. The size of a clone is reported for some rows only, either as once, few or many, or as a class for expanded clones.

d_gene: TRBD1; abundance: .; j_gene: TRBJ1-1; v_gene: TRBV29-1; CDR3nt: TGCAGCGTTACTTCGGGACAGGGGAACACTGAAGCTTTCTTT; CDR3aa: CSVTSGQGNTEAFF
d_gene: .; abundance: .; j_gene: TRBJ2-3; v_gene: TRBV5-4; CDR3nt: TGTGCCAGCAGCTTGGAGGTGGGCGTCACAGATACGCAGTATTTT; CDR3aa: CASSLEVGVTDTQYF
d_gene: .; abundance: .; j_gene: TRBJ1-2; v_gene: TRBV7-9; CDR3nt: TGTGCCAGCAGCCCCGGGACACTTATGAACTATGGCTACACCTTC; CDR3aa: CASSPGTLMNYGYTF
d_gene: TRBD1; abundance: .; j_gene: TRBJ1-6; v_gene: TRBV28; CDR3nt: TGTGCCAGCAGTTCTTCCGGGACAGCATTCCCACTCTATAATTCACCCCTCCACTTT; CDR3aa: CASSSSGTAFPLYNSPLHF
d_gene: TRBD2; abundance: .; j_gene: TRBJ2-7; v_gene: TRBV5-6; CDR3nt: TGTGCCAGCAGCCATAGCGGGGGAGACGAGCAGTACTTC; CDR3aa: CASSHSGGDEQYF
d_gene: .; abundance: .; j_gene: TRBJ2-1; v_gene: TRBV5-1; CDR3nt: TGCGCCAGCAGCTTGAGCACCGGAGGGCCCGTTGCTGAGCAGTTCTTC; CDR3aa: CASSLSTGGPVAEQFF
d_gene: TRBD2; abundance: .; j_gene: TRBJ2-5; v_gene: TRBV11-2; CDR3nt: TGTGCCAGCAGCTTAGAGCGGGGGGCCCTGGCGGGGACCCAGTACTTC; CDR3aa: CASSLERGALAGTQYF
d_gene: .; abundance: .; j_gene: TRBJ1-5; v_gene: TRBV28; CDR3nt: TGTGCCAGCAGATCCAACAGGGTAGGTGGTAATCAGCCCCAGCATTTT; CDR3aa: CASRSNRVGGNQPQHF
d_gene: .; abundance: few; j_gene: TRBJ1-1; v_gene: TRBV3-1/TRBV3-2; CDR3nt: TGTGCCAGCAGCCAAGAGGGGACAGAAGCTTTCTTT; CDR3aa: CASSQEGTEAFF
d_gene: .; abundance: .; j_gene: TRBJ1-4; v_gene: TRBV3-1/TRBV3-2; CDR3nt: TGTGCCAGCAGCCAAAGTTCAGGGACAATTGGTGAAAAACTGTTTTTT; CDR3aa: CASSQSSGTIGEKLFF
d_gene: .; abundance: .; j_gene: TRBJ1-2; v_gene: TRBV19; CDR3nt: TGTGCCAGTAGTGGGGCTCCGACTAACTATGGCTACACCTTC; CDR3aa: CASSGAPTNYGYTF
d_gene: .; abundance: .; j_gene: TRBJ1-6; v_gene: TRBV2; CDR3nt: TGTGCCAGCAGCCCCAGACAGGTCTGGTCCTATAATTCACCCCTCCACTTT; CDR3aa: CASSPRQVWSYNSPLHF
d_gene: TRBD1; abundance: .; j_gene: TRBJ1-5; v_gene: TRBV9; CDR3nt: TGTGCCAGCAGCGTAGGGACAGGGGGGCAGCCCCAGCATTTT; CDR3aa: CASSVGTGGQPQHF
d_gene: TRBD1; abundance: .; j_gene: TRBJ2-5; v_gene: TRBV6-1; CDR3nt: TGTGCCAGCAGTGAAAGAGGACAGGGAAGAACAGAGACCCAGTACTTC; CDR3aa: CASSERGQGRTETQYF
d_gene: TRBD1; abundance: .; j_gene: TRBJ1-1; v_gene: TRBV7-2; CDR3nt: TGTGCCAGCAGCTTAGACAGGGGCACTGAAGCTTTCTTT; CDR3aa: CASSLDRGTEAFF
d_gene: .; abundance: .; j_gene: TRBJ2-3; v_gene: TRBV4-1; CDR3nt: TGCGCCAGCAGCGAGCAGACTCTCACAGATACGCAGTATTTT; CDR3aa: CASSEQTLTDTQYF
d_gene: TRBD2; abundance: .; j_gene: TRBJ2-1; v_gene: TRBV7-9; CDR3nt: TGTGCCAGCAGCTCCCCCGGGACTAGCGTAGTCAATGAGCAGTTCTTC; CDR3aa: CASSSPGTSVVNEQFF
d_gene: .; abundance: few; j_gene: TRBJ2-5; v_gene: TRBV21-1; CDR3nt: TGTGCCAGCAGCAAAGTTAAGGGGGTAGAGACCCAGTACTTC; CDR3aa: CASSKVKGVETQYF
d_gene: .; abundance: .; j_gene: TRBJ2-1; v_gene: TRBV9; CDR3nt: TGTGCCAGCAGCCCCGGGGGGCTTAATGAGCAGTTCTTC; CDR3aa: CASSPGGLNEQFF
d_gene: TRBD1; abundance: .; j_gene: TRBJ1-3; v_gene: TRBV2; CDR3nt: TGTGCCAGCAGTGGCGACAGGGTTAGAAACACCATATATTTT; CDR3aa: CASSGDRVRNTIYF
d_gene: .; abundance: once; j_gene: TRBJ1-1; v_gene: TRBV9; CDR3nt: TGTGCCAGCAGCGGGGCAGTCACTGAAGCTTTCTTT; CDR3aa: CASSGAVTEAFF